Listed here are 30 T cell receptor beta chains from one sample, sequenced in a study of T-cell reconstitution after alpha-beta-depleted transplantation in children. Preparation of the TCRbeta library involved a method that used unique molecular identifiers. TCRdb ran MiXCR on the PCR reads and lists one entry per CDR3 protein. The data show approximately 400,000 distinct CDR3 sequences, with about a tenth seen just once and 4.5% to 7% held by the top ten. This specimen consisted of PBMCs from the stem cell graft donor, obtained from the stem cell graft. The receptors derive from a human donor who donated a stem cell graft to a child with acute myeloid leukemia.

The chain is built from TRBV12-3 or TRBV12-4 and TRBJ2-5; 9 bases are a match to TRBD2. The J segment lost 1 base and the V segment lost 6 bases, leaving 6 bases of the junction unmatched. The CDR3 is 15 amino acids. CDR3 loop: CASSSPAGGQETQYF. The CDR3 DNA is TGTGCCAGCAGCTCCCCAGCGGGGGGCCAAGAGACCCAGTACTTC.

The J gene is TRBJ2-7, the V gene TRBV20-1; 10 bases match TRBD2. From germline, CDR1 is DFQATT and CDR2 SNEGSKA (reference sequence). The CDR3 sequence is 13 residues long. Trimming took 7 bases from V and 3 from J; bases not matched to a gene: 6. The CDR3 loop reads CSVMTSGFYEQYF. Here the CDR3 DNA reads TGCAGTGTTATGACTAGCGGGTTCTACGAGCAGTACTTC.

This clonotype was found a few times. The gene calls are TRBV6-1 and TRBJ2-1; 11 bases are shared with TRBD2. There are 17 residues in the CDR3. Germline-derived CDR1 and CDR2 are MNHNS and SASEGT. V lost 8 bases, J lost 3 bases, and 12 bases stayed unmatched. CDR3 protein: CASGRPGLAENYNEQFF. The CDR3 coding sequence is TGTGCCAGCGGCCGACCGGGACTAGCGGAGAACTACAATGAGCAGTTCTTC.

This chain uses TRBV29-1 with TRBJ2-3; a weak D match, TRBD2 (6 bases). This CDR3 is built from 13 residues. Germline loops: CDR1 SQVTM, CDR2 ANQGSEA. The V gene lost 3 bases and the J gene lost 1 base, with 8 bases spanning the gap. CDR3 sequence reads: CSVDGGGTDTQYF. DNA for the CDR3: TGCAGCGTTGATGGCGGGGGCACAGATACGCAGTATTTT.

This rearrangement joins TRBV27 to TRBJ2-5; weak D call: TRBD1 (6 bases). This CDR3 is built from 15 residues. V lost 3 bases to trimming and J lost 1 base, with 12 bases between them. Germline V lookup: CDR1 MNHEY, CDR2 SMNVEV (reference sequence). DNA of the CDR3: TGTGCCAGCAGTTTTTATGCGGACAGCCAAGAGACCCAGTACTTC. Its protein product is CASSFYADSQETQYF.

This chain uses TRBV20-1 with TRBJ2-5; D is perhaps TRBD1 or TRBD2 (6 bases each). Trimming removed 4 bases from V and 5 bases from J, with 23 bases in between. In germline, CDR1 is DFQATT, CDR2 SNEGSKA (reference sequence). CDR3 length: 16 residues. This chain's CDR3 is CSANFPGGGLGETQYF. In DNA, the CDR3 is TGCAGTGCTAACTTCCCCGGAGGGGGGCTGGGGGAGACCCAGTACTTC.

This clonotype turned up a few times. The chain couples TRBV5-1 to TRBJ2-5; 9 bases line up with TRBD1. V lost 6 bases, J lost 3 bases, and 9 bases stayed unmatched. Looked up from germline, CDR1 is SGHRS and CDR2 is YFSETQ. The CDR3 covers 15 residues. The CDR3 nucleotides are TGCGCCAGCAACGGAGGTGGGACAGGGAAAGAGACCCAGTACTTC. This translates into CASNGGGTGKETQYF.

This chain links TRBV12-3 or TRBV12-4 with TRBJ1-3; TRBD1 might be the D (6 bases). V shed 5 bases and J shed 8 bases, with 19 bases lying between them. The CDR3 totals 15 residues. CDR3: CASSGPLQGLHTIYF. CDR3 coding DNA: TGTGCCAGCAGTGGCCCCCTACAGGGTCTGCACACCATATATTTT.

V is TRBV5-1 and J is TRBJ2-1; D uncertain. Trimming pared 4 bases from V and 10 bases from J, leaving 15 bases between. Germline lookup yields CDR1 SGHRS and CDR2 YFSETQ. The CDR3 is 13 residues long. The CDR3 DNA reads as TGCGCCAGCAGCATAGGCAGTGGAAGGGAGCAGTTCTTC. Translation gives CASSIGSGREQFF.

Concerning this clonotype itself: Germline and junction disagree at one end, which may indicate a read error. The V call is TRBV3-1, the J call TRBJ2-6; D is possibly TRBD2 (6 bases). The germline V gene encodes CDR1 LGHDT and CDR2 YNNKEL (reference sequence). This CDR3 is built from 15 residues. The DNA of the CDR3 is TGTGCCTGCAGCCTTACGGGCGGCGGGGCCAACGGCCTGACTTTC. Translated: CACSLTGGGANGLTF.

This clonotype came up a few times. The rearrangement links TRBV29-1 to TRBJ2-1; 8 bases line up with TRBD2. The CDR3 runs to 12 residues. Germline V gene lookup returns CDR1 SQVTM and CDR2 ANQGSEA. The trim removed 8 bases at V and 7 bases at J, leaving 7 bases unmatched. CDR3 protein: CSLRGGRNEQFF. The CDR3 bases are TGCAGCCTCCGGGGGGGTCGAAATGAGCAGTTCTTC.

This clonotype appeared many times. The J gene is TRBJ2-1, the V gene TRBV29-1; 11 positions agree with TRBD2. V shed 6 bases and J 9 bases; nucleotides not matched to a gene: 13. The CDR3 totals 15 residues. In germline, CDR1 is SQVTM, CDR2 ANQGSEA. CDR3 sequence: CSVAPSSGRLIEQFF. The CDR3 DNA reads TGCAGCGTCGCGCCTTCTAGCGGGAGGTTGATTGAGCAGTTCTTC.

The V gene is TRBV5-1, the J gene TRBJ2-1; 9 bases line up with TRBD2. Germline assignment: CDR1 SGHRS and CDR2 YFSETQ. Losses at the gene ends were 4 bases for V and 5 bases for J; bases not matched to a gene: 10. CDR3 length: 16 amino acids. In nucleotides, the CDR3 is TGCGCCAGCAGCACCCCGGGACTAGCAGGGAACAATGAGCAGTTCTTC. Amino acids: CASSTPGLAGNNEQFF.

The chain combines TRBV12-3 or TRBV12-4 with TRBJ1-4; weak D call: TRBD1 (5 bases). This CDR3 spans 15 amino acids. The V end was cut by 5 bases, the J end by 3 bases, with 13 bases between. The CDR3 reads CASSPREGSNEKLFF. CDR3 nucleotide sequence: TGTGCCAGCAGTCCCAGGGAGGGGTCTAATGAAAAACTGTTTTTT.

This clonotype was picked up many times. V gene TRBV12-3 or TRBV12-4 combines with J gene TRBJ2-3; D is perhaps TRBD1 or TRBD2 (5 bases each). There are 13 residues in the CDR3. V lost 6 bases and J lost 4, with 11 bases in between. Written as DNA, the CDR3 is TGTGCCAGCAGCTTACGGGGCCCAGATACGCAGTATTTT. This translates into CASSLRGPDTQYF.

The table lists this clonotype with a few counts. The J gene is TRBJ2-5, the V gene TRBV29-1, with D maybe TRBD1 (5 bases). This CDR3 spans 13 amino acids. Trimming removed 3 bases from V and 5 bases from J, with 13 bases in between. CDR1 and CDR2 from the germline V gene are SQVTM and ANQGSEA. The DNA for the CDR3 is TGCAGCGTTGAGGGCAGGGTTTCGGAGACCCAGTACTTC. Its protein is CSVEGRVSETQYF.

Only a few counts were recorded for this clonotype. The chain combines TRBV27 with TRBJ2-7; 7 bases match TRBD1. J gave up 2 bases and V 2 bases, and 9 bases lay outside the gene matches. From germline, CDR1 is MNHEY and CDR2 SMNVEV (reference sequence). The CDR3 runs to 16 residues. The DNA for the CDR3 is TGTGCCAGCAGTTTAACCCCCGGGACAGCGACCTACGAGCAGTACTTC. Translating gives CASSLTPGTATYEQYF.

This clonotype was counted at least ten times. CDR3 region: CASSLEGGPYEQYF. CDR3 nucleotide sequence: TGCGCCAGCAGCTTGGAGGGGGGCCCCTACGAGCAGTACTTC. The rearrangement links TRBV5-1 to TRBJ2-7; either TRBD1 or TRBD2 may supply D (6 bases each). V was pared by 0 bases and J by 2 bases, with 9 bases between. The germline CDR1 and CDR2 sequences are SGHRS and YFSETQ. CDR3 length equals 14 residues.

This clonotype was detected a few times. This rearrangement joins TRBV6-1 to TRBJ1-4; no clear D gene. The CDR3 spans 16 residues. Trimming removed 6 bases from V and 3 bases from J, with 17 bases in between. Germline lookup yields CDR1 MNHNS and CDR2 SASEGT. Here the CDR3 reads CASSRAVGMANEKLFF. The CDR3, as DNA: TGTGCCAGCAGCCGAGCCGTGGGGATGGCTAATGAAAAACTGTTTTTT.

This clonotype was counted ten times or more. The V and J genes are TRBV12-3 or TRBV12-4 and TRBJ2-2; D is undetermined. The CDR3 runs 16 residues. The ends were cut back, 1 base at V and 6 bases at J, with 15 bases in the middle. CDR3 in amino acids: CASSLVGRVPAGELFF. CDR3 in DNA: TGTGCCAGCAGTTTAGTCGGGCGAGTTCCCGCCGGGGAGCTGTTTTTT.

This clonotype was seen a handful of times. The genes are TRBV4-3 and TRBJ2-7, with D perhaps given as TRBD1 or TRBD2 (5 bases each). This CDR3 contains 15 residues. Trimming took 0 bases from V and 3 from J, leaving 12 bases between them. Germline lookup yields CDR1 LGHNA and CDR2 YSLEER. The CDR3 loop is CASSQDRDGHYEQYF. The CDR3 DNA follows: TGCGCCAGCAGCCAAGATCGGGACGGGCACTACGAGCAGTACTTC.

This clonotype was seen only a few times. Compared with germline, one end of the junction differs, possibly owing to a read error. This chain joins TRBV28 and TRBJ1-6; D uncertain. The CDR3 runs 14 residues. Per the germline V gene, CDR1 is MDHEN and CDR2 is SYDVKM. The CDR3 sequence is CAGRLAAPVSPLHF. The CDR3 coding sequence is TGTGCCGGCAGGCTAGCGGCCCCGGTTTCACCCCTCCACTTT.

V usage is TRBV25-1 and J usage is TRBJ2-5; perhaps TRBD1 as D (6 bases). V shed 1 base and J shed 1 base, with 10 bases lying between them. Germline values: CDR1 MGHDK, CDR2 SYGVNS. There are 15 residues in the CDR3. The CDR3 bases are TGTGCCAGCAGTGAATCTCAGGGGACCCAAGAGACCCAGTACTTC. This sequence encodes CASSESQGTQETQYF.

This clonotype was recorded a few times. This chain links TRBV27 with TRBJ2-6; D is perhaps TRBD1 or TRBD2 (5 bases each). Germline V gene lookup returns CDR1 MNHEY and CDR2 SMNVEV (reference sequence). V lost 10 bases and J 0 bases, leaving 7 bases between the germline ends. CDR3 length: 13 amino acids. As DNA, the CDR3 is TGTGCCACCGGGACCTCTGGGGCCAACGTCCTGACTTTC. Its protein product is CATGTSGANVLTF.

This rearrangement joins TRBV20-1 to TRBJ1-5; 7 bases align to TRBD1. The CDR3 is 15 residues long. Germline V gives CDR1 DFQATT, CDR2 SNEGSKA (reference sequence). With 7 bases clipped from V and 0 bases from J, the junction kept 9 bases outside the gene matches. The CDR3 DNA follows: TGCAGTGTCCAAGCAGGGGGACTTAGCAATCAGCCCCAGCATTTT. Translated, it gives CSVQAGGLSNQPQHF.

The chain links TRBV7-3 to TRBJ2-5; D gene unclear. V gave up 8 bases and J gave up 4 bases, with 14 bases separating them. The CDR3 extends over 13 amino acids. CDR1 SGHTA and CDR2 FQGTGA come from the germline V gene. CDR3 DNA: TGTGCCAGCGCTAGAGCCCCGGGAGAGACCCAGTACTTC. Its protein product is CASARAPGETQYF.

This clonotype was recorded a few times. This sequence joins TRBV5-1 and TRBJ2-3; 7 nucleotides align to TRBD2. The V gene's germline CDR1 is SGHRS and CDR2 YFSETQ. CDR3 length equals 13 residues. V trimming: 2 bases; J trimming: 5 bases; junction bases outside the gene matches: 2. The CDR3 sequence: CASSFLAGDTQYF. The CDR3 bases are TGCGCCAGCAGCTTCTTAGCGGGAGATACGCAGTATTTT.

The chain employs TRBV7-2 and TRBJ2-5; weak D call: TRBD2 (5 bases). Trimming stripped 5 bases from V and 7 bases from J, with 17 bases between. The CDR3 sequence is 14 residues long. Per germline, CDR1 SGHTA and CDR2 FQGNSA. The chain's CDR3 is CASSPGLPGGTQYF. CDR3 DNA sequence: TGTGCCAGCAGCCCCGGGCTGCCAGGAGGGACCCAGTACTTC.

The genes are TRBV25-1 and TRBJ1-4; D ambiguous. Deletions cut 4 bases from V and 11 bases from J, with 11 bases between. The germline CDR1 and CDR2 sequences are MGHDK and SYGVNS. The CDR3 runs 12 residues. CDR3: CASSVSGRKLFF. The CDR3 bases are TGTGCCAGCAGTGTGTCGGGTCGGAAACTGTTTTTT.

This clonotype was observed a few times. The V call is TRBV20-1, the J call TRBJ2-3; D is possibly TRBD2 (6 bases). The V end lost 1 base, the J end lost 2 bases, and 10 bases lay between the germline ends. CDR1 and CDR2 from the germline V gene are DFQATT and SNEGSKA (reference sequence). The CDR3 has 14 amino acids. The CDR3 reads CSARGLALTDTQYF. The CDR3 DNA is TGCAGTGCTAGAGGGCTAGCGCTCACAGATACGCAGTATTTT.